This T cell receptor (beta chain) was retrieved from a study of CD8 T cells in Susac syndrome. The authors reverse transcribed roughly 0.45 to 1 ug RNA with random hexamers. Amplification of TCR beta CDR3 across 54 Vbeta and 13 Jbeta was performed with immunoSEQ multiplex PCR. TCRdb ran MiXCR on the immunoSEQ multiplex PCR reads and lists one entry per CDR3 protein. The table has over 95,000 distinct CDR3 sequences, approximately 90% seen once. TCR beta sequencing covered blood CD8+ and CD4+ T cells. While serving as controls, healthy donors were matched for age and sex. Negative isolation yielded CD8+ and CD4+ T cells; FACS enriched TEMRA cells. Sequencing was done on a sample of CD8+ T cells from PBMCs. The clonotype originates from a human donor in good health.

DNA of the CDR3: TGCGCCAGCAGCTTGGCCGGTGGTTTGAGCTACGAGCAGTACTTC. Translating gives CASSLAGGLSYEQYF. V gene TRBV5-1 combines with J gene TRBJ2-7, with D unclear. The germline CDR1 and CDR2 sequences are SGHRS and YFSETQ. This CDR3 spans 15 amino acids. Trimming cost V 0 bases and J 3 bases, with 13 bases left between them.